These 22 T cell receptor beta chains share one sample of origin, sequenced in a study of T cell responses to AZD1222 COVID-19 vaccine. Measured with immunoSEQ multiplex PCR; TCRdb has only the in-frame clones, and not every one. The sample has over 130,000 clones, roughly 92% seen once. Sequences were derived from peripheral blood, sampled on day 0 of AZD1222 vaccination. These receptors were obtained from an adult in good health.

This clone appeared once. CDR3 protein: CASRHRDGYTF. The CDR3 nucleotides read TGTGCCAGCAGGCACAGGGACGGCTACACCTTC. The gene calls are TRBV2 and TRBJ1-2; maybe TRBD1 (6 bases). Trimming shortened V by 6 bases and J by 8 bases, and 10 bases separated the two germline ends. This CDR3 region has 11 residues. Germline values: CDR1 SNHLY, CDR2 FYNNEI.

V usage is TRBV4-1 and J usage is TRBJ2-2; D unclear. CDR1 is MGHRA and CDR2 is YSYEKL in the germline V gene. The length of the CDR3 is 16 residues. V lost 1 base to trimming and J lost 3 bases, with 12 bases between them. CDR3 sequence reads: CASSQVTAVDTGELFF. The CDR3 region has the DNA TGCGCCAGCAGCCAAGTAACTGCCGTGGACACCGGGGAGCTGTTTTTT.

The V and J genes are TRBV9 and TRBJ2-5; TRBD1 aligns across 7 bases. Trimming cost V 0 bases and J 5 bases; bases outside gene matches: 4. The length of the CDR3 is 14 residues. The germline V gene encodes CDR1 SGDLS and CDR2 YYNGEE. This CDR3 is CASSVGQDRETQYF. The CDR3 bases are TGTGCCAGCAGCGTAGGTCAGGACAGGGAGACCCAGTACTTC.

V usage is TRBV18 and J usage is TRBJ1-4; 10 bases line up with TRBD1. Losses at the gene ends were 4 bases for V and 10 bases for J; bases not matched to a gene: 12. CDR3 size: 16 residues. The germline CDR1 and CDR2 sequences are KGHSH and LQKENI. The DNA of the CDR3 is TGTGCCAGCTCACGATTTACGGGGACAGGGGAAGGAAAACTGTTTTTT. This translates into CASSRFTGTGEGKLFF.

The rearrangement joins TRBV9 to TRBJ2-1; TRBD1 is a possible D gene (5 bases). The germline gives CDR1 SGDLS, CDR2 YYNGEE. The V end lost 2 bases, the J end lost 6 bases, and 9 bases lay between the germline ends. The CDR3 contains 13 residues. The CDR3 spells CASSVRGGNEQFF. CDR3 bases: TGTGCCAGCAGCGTTAGGGGTGGCAATGAGCAGTTCTTC.

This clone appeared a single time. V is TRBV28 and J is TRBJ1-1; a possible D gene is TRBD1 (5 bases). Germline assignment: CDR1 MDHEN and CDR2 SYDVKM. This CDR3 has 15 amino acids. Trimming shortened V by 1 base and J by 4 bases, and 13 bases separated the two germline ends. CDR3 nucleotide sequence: TGTGCCAGCAGTTTATCCGGGGCCGGGGGCACTGAAGCTTTCTTT. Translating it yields CASSLSGAGGTEAFF.

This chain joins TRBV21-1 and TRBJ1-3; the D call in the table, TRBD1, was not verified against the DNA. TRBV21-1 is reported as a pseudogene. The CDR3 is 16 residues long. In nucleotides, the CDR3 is TGTGCCAGCAGCTTTAGGGGACAGTACTCTGGAAACACCATATATTTT. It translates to CASSFRGQYSGNTIYF.

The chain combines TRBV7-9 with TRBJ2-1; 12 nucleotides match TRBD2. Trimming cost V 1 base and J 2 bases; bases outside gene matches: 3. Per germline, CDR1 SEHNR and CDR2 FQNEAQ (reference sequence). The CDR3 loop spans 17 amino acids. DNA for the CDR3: TGTGCCAGCAGCTTAGAACTAGCGGGAGGCCCCTACAATGAGCAGTTCTTC. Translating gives CASSLELAGGPYNEQFF.

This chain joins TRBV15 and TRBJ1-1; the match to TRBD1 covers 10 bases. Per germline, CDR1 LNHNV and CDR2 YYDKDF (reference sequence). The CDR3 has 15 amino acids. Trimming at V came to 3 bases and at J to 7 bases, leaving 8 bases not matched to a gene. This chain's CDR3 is CATSRVTGGFDEAFF. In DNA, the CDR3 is TGTGCCACCAGCAGGGTGACAGGGGGCTTCGATGAAGCTTTCTTT. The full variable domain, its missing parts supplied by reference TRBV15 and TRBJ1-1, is DAMVIQNPRYQVTQFGKPVTLSCSQTLNHNVMYWYQQKSSQAPKLLFHYYDKDFNNEADTPDNFQSRRPNTSFCFLDIRSPGLGDTAMYLCATSRVTGGFDEAFFGQGTRLTVV.

CDR3 amino acids: CASSLDVQEKLFF. The CDR3 DNA is TGTGCCAGCAGCTTAGACGTGCAGGAAAAACTGTTTTTT. V and J are TRBV7-9 and TRBJ1-4; D ambiguous. Germline V lookup: CDR1 SEHNR, CDR2 FQNEAQ (reference sequence). Trimming cost V 1 base and J 8 bases, with 8 bases left between them. The CDR3 has 13 residues.

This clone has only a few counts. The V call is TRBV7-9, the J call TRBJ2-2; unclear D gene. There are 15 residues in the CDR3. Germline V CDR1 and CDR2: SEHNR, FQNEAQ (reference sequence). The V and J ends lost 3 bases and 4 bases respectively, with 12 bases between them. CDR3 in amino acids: CASSFLGRSTGELFF. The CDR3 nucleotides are TGTGCCAGCAGCTTTTTGGGTAGGAGCACCGGGGAGCTGTTTTTT.

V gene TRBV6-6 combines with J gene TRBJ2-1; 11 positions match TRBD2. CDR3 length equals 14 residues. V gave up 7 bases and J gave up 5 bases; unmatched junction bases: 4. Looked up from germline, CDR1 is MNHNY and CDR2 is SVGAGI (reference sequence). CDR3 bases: TGTGCCAGCAAGGGACTAGCGGTAAACAATGAGCAGTTCTTC. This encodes CASKGLAVNNEQFF.

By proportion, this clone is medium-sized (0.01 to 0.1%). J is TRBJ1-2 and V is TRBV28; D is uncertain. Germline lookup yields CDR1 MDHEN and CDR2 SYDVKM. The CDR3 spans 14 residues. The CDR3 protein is CATGGPGTNYGYTF. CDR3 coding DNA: TGTGCAACCGGAGGGCCGGGAACTAACTATGGCTACACCTTC.

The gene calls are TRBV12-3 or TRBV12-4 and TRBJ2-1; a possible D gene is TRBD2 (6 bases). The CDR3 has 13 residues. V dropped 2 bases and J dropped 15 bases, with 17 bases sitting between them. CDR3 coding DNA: TGTGCCAGCAGTTTAATGCTAGCGTCTTTTCTGTTCTTC. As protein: CASSLMLASFLFF.

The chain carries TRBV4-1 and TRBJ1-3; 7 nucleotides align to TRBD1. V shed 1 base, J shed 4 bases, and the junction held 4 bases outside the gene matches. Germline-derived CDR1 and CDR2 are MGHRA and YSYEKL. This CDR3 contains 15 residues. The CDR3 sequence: CASSQGQGTGNTIYF. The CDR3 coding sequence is TGCGCCAGCAGCCAAGGACAGGGAACCGGAAACACCATATATTTT.

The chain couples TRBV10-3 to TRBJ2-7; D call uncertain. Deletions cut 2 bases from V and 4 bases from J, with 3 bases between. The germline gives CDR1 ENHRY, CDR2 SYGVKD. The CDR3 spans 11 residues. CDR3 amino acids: CAISELYEQYF. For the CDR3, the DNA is TGTGCCATCAGTGAGCTTTACGAGCAGTACTTC.

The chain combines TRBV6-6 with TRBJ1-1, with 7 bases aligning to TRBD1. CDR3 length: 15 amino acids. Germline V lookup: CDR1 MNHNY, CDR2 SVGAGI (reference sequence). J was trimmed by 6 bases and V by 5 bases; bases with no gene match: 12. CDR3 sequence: CASSPPRDSPAEAFF. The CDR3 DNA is TGTGCCAGCAGTCCGCCCAGGGACAGCCCCGCTGAAGCTTTCTTT.

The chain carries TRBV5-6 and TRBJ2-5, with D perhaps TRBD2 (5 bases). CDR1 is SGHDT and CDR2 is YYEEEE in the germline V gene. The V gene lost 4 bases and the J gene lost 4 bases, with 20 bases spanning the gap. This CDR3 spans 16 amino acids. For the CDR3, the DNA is TGTGCCAGCAGCACCTTTAGAGGGAAAGTCCCAGAGACCCAGTACTTC. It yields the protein CASSTFRGKVPETQYF.

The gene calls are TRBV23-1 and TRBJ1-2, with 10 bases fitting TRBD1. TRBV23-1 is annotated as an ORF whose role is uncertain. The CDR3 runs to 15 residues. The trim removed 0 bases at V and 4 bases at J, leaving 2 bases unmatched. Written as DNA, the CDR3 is TGCGCCAGCAGTCAATCGACAGGGGGCAGCTATGGCTACACCTTC. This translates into CASSQSTGGSYGYTF.

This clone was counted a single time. The CDR3 spells CASSYSYSSEQYF. In DNA form, the CDR3 reads TGTGCCAGCAGTTACTCCTACTCAAGCGAGCAGTACTTC. The chain joins TRBV6-5 to TRBJ2-7; no clear D gene. The V end was cut by 0 bases, the J end by 6 bases, with 9 bases between. CDR3 length: 13 residues. CDR1 is MNHEY and CDR2 is SVGAGI in the germline V gene.

In DNA, the CDR3 is TGTGCCAGCAGGTTGGGACCCCTGAACACTGAAGCTTTCTTT. Protein: CASRLGPLNTEAFF. J is TRBJ1-1 and V is TRBV6-5; D possibly corresponds to TRBD1 (5 bases). Germline V gene sequence: CDR1 MNHEY, CDR2 SVGAGI. V shed 6 bases and J shed 0 bases, with 11 bases lying between them. The CDR3 sequence is 14 residues long.

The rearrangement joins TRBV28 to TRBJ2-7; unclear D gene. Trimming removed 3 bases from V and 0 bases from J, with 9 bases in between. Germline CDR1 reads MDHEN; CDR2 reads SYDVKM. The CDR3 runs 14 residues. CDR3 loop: CASSLEHSSYEQYF. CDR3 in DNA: TGTGCCAGCAGTTTGGAACATTCCTCCTACGAGCAGTACTTC.